This T cell receptor beta chain stems from a study of T-cell memory formation after mild COVID-19. General study points: A balance of CD4 and CD8 characterized clones contracting day 15 to 85, whereas later expanders leaned CD4+. Within pre-infection memory, some responding clones were found, suggesting cross-reactive memory joined.

V dropped 5 bases and J dropped 3 bases, with 14 bases sitting between them. Per germline, CDR1 SGHKS and CDR2 YYEKEE (reference sequence). This CDR3 is built from 14 residues. This clonotype occurred a few times. The antigen is undetermined. TCRdb re-called the 5' RACE reads through MiXCR, storing one row per CDR3 protein. The sample lists 350,000 to 500,000 distinct CDR3 sequences; 23% were seen once. The rearrangement joins TRBV5-5 to TRBJ1-2, with D possibly being TRBD1 (5 bases). The clonotype originates from an adult woman who had mild COVID-19 (a few samples of this study predate the infection). Cell type and time point are not known. The specimen sequenced was PBMCs or a T cell subset sorted from them (not recorded which). CDR3 in DNA: TGTGCCAGCAGTCTGTTTATGGGGGACTATGGCTACACCTTC. Residues: CASSLFMGDYGYTF.